A selection of T cell receptor beta chains follows, all from one sample in a study of blood T cell repertoires in COVID-19. Assay used: immunoSEQ multiplex PCR; TCRdb lists only in-frame clones, some missing. Found here are some 380,000 clones, over 65% of them singletons; the top ten hold 0.85% to 1.3%. Sequencing was carried out using peripheral blood. The origin of the receptors is a human donor with acute or convalescent COVID-19. The donor label of this sample is uncertain. Both conserved end residues are part of each CDR3. Each record gives: D gene, V gene, J gene, CDR3 length, clone size, CDR3 DNA, CDR3 protein. A D gene is named only where the DNA matches it firmly. The size entry is marked missing in some rows and otherwise reads once, few, many or a size class.

D: TRBD1
V: TRBV18
J: TRBJ2-2
length: 17
size: NA
DNA: TGTGCCAGCTCACCACTCGTGGACAGGGATCACACCGGGGAGCTGTTTTTT
CDR3: CASSPLVDRDHTGELFF

D: NA
V: TRBV2
J: TRBJ1-1
length: 12
size: once
DNA: TGTGCCAGCAGCGCCGAGGCCACTGAAGCTTTCTTT
CDR3: CASSAEATEAFF

D: NA
V: TRBV10-2
J: TRBJ1-2
length: 15
size: once
DNA: TGCGCCAGCATCGGGACAACCGACCCTAACTATGGCTACACCTTC
CDR3: CASIGTTDPNYGYTF

D: NA
V: TRBV6-1
J: TRBJ1-5
length: 17
size: NA
DNA: TGTGCCAGCAGTGAAGGCTATAGGAGGGGTTGGAATCAGCCCCAGCATTTT
CDR3: CASSEGYRRGWNQPQHF

D: TRBD2
V: TRBV27
J: TRBJ2-1
length: 16
size: NA
DNA: TGTGCCAGCAGTCGCGGCGGGGGACTCTCCTACAATGAGCAGTTCTTC
CDR3: CASSRGGGLSYNEQFF

D: NA
V: TRBV5-8
J: TRBJ1-1
length: 15
size: NA
DNA: TGTGCCAGCAGCCAATGGGTTGGGCCGAACACTGAAGCTTTCTTT
CDR3: CASSQWVGPNTEAFF

D: TRBD1
V: TRBV28
J: TRBJ1-4
length: 15
size: NA
DNA: TGTGCCAGCAAGTTTAGGGGGCGAGCTAATGAAAAACTGTTTTTT
CDR3: CASKFRGRANEKLFF

D: NA
V: TRBV5-1
J: TRBJ1-1
length: 14
size: NA
DNA: TGCGCCAGCAGTACGGACAGCTTCAACACTGAAGCTTTCTTT
CDR3: CASSTDSFNTEAFF

D: TRBD2
V: TRBV7-9
J: TRBJ2-1
length: 15
size: many
DNA: TGTGCCAGCAGCTTCCGGGAGGGCCAAATGAATGAGCAGTTCTTC
CDR3: CASSFREGQMNEQFF

D: NA
V: TRBV29-1
J: TRBJ1-2
length: 11
size: NA
DNA: TGCAGCGTTGGCCCCCCAGATGGCTACACCTTC
CDR3: CSVGPPDGYTF

D: NA
V: TRBV28
J: TRBJ2-4
length: 16
size: NA
DNA: TGTGCCAGCAGTTCGCGCACGTCTCCCGCCAAAAACATTCAGTACTTC
CDR3: CASSSRTSPAKNIQYF

D: NA
V: TRBV5-3
J: TRBJ1-1
length: 15
size: NA
DNA: TGTGCCAGAAGCTTACCCGACAGCATGAACACTGAAGCTTTCTTT
CDR3: CARSLPDSMNTEAFF

D: TRBD1
V: TRBV5-4
J: TRBJ1-4
length: 16
size: once
DNA: TGTGCCAGCAGCTTAGACCGACAGGGAGCAGGCGAAAAACTGTTTTTT
CDR3: CASSLDRQGAGEKLFF

D: TRBD1
V: TRBV27
J: TRBJ2-1
length: 19
size: NA
DNA: TGTGCCAGCAGTTACAGGGGACAGGGAAACCCGAGCTCCTACAATGAGCAGTTCTTC
CDR3: CASSYRGQGNPSSYNEQFF

D: TRBD2
V: TRBV6-6
J: TRBJ2-1
length: 15
size: NA
DNA: TGTGCCAGCAGTATCCTAGCGGGGGGCAATAATGAGCAGTTCTTC
CDR3: CASSILAGGNNEQFF

D: TRBD1
V: TRBV28
J: TRBJ1-6
length: 15
size: NA
DNA: TGTGCCAGCAGGCCGGAGGACAGGCATAATTCACCCCTCCACTTT
CDR3: CASRPEDRHNSPLHF

D: NA
V: TRBV5-4
J: TRBJ1-1
length: 13
size: once
DNA: TGTGCCAGCAGCTTGTGGCAGAACACTGAAGCTTTCTTT
CDR3: CASSLWQNTEAFF

D: NA
V: TRBV24-1
J: TRBJ2-3
length: 16
size: NA
DNA: TGTGCCACCAGTGATCCGACAGGCGAATTGGGAGATACGCAGTATTTT
CDR3: CATSDPTGELGDTQYF

D: NA
V: TRBV5-4
J: TRBJ1-3
length: 14
size: NA
DNA: TGTGCCAGCAGCTTCCCAGGGACTGGAAACACCATATATTTT
CDR3: CASSFPGTGNTIYF

D: NA
V: TRBV18
J: TRBJ1-2
length: 16
size: NA
DNA: TGTGCCAGCTCACCACGAGAGACGGTGGACTTATATGGCTACACCTTC
CDR3: CASSPRETVDLYGYTF